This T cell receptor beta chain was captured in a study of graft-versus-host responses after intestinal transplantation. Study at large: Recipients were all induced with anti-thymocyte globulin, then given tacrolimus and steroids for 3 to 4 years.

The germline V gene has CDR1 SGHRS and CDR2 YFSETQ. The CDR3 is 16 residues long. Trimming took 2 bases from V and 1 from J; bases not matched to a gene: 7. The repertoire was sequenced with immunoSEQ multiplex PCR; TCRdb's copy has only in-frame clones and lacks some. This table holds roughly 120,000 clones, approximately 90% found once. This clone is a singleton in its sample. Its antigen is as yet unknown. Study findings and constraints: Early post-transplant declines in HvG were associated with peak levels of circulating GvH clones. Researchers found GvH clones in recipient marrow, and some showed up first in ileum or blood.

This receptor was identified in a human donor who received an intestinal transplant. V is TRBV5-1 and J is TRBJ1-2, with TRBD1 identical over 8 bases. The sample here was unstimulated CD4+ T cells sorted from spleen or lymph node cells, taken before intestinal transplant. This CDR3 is CASSFKGQGLNYGYTF. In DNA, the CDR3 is TGCGCCAGCAGCTTTAAAGGACAGGGCCTTAACTATGGCTACACCTTC.